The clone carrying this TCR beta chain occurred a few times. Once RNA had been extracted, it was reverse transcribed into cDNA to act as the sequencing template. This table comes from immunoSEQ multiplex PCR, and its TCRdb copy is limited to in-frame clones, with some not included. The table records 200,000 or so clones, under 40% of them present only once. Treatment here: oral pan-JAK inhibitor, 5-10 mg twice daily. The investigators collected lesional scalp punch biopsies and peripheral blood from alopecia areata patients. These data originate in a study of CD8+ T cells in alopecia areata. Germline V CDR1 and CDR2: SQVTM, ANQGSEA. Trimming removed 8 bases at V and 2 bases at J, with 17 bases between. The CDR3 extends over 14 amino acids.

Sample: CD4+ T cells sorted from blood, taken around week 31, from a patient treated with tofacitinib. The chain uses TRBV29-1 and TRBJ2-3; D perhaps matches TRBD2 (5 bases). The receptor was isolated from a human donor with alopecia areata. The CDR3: CSFKQREFTDTQYF. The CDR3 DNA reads TGCAGCTTTAAACAGAGGGAATTCACAGATACGCAGTATTTT.